This T cell receptor beta chain was captured in a study of shared clonotypes between healthy human individuals. V dropped 4 bases and J dropped 1 base, with 17 bases sitting between them. The CDR3 has 16 residues. CDR1 and CDR2 from the germline V gene are SQVTM and ANQGSEA. A word on this clone: The antigen remains undetermined.

As handled by the study authors: ImmunoSEQ junction-only sequences lacked quality scores, so their filtering differed. TCRdb keeps only in-frame clones here, not all; method: immunoSEQ multiplex PCR. Clone size and the V and J calls come from that table; the DNA yielded D and trimming. The sample holds some 2,100,000 clones; under 95% are singletons and the top ten take under 2%. Positive CCR7 selection of CD45RO-negative cells yielded the naive CD8 cells, and terminally differentiated effector memory CD45RA+ cells were excluded. Study findings and constraints: Estimated richness values were generally larger in naive subsets than in memory subsets. Non-shared clonotypes showed lower generation probabilities than clonotypes common to all four donors.

What was sequenced was naive CD8+ T cells from PBMCs. V and J are TRBV29-1 and TRBJ2-4; D may be TRBD1 (5 bases). This clonotype originated in a man aged 18-30 years in good health. Some clones in this sample may be carry-over from other donors' samples. This chain's CDR3 is CSVVGRDEWAKNIQYF. The DNA of the CDR3 is TGCAGCGTTGTCGGCAGGGATGAGTGGGCCAAAAACATTCAGTACTTC. Complete variable domain (other parts from reference TRBV29-1 and TRBJ2-4): SAVISQKPSRDICQRGTSLTIQCQVDSQVTMMFWYRQQPGQSLTLIATANQGSEATYESGFVIDKFPISRPNLTFSTLTVSNMSPEDSSIYLCSVVGRDEWAKNIQYFGAGTRLSVL.